These 26 T cell receptor beta chains came from one sample sequenced in a study of T cell responses to AZD1222 COVID-19 vaccine. TCRdb's copy holds only in-frame clones and misses some; the assay was immunoSEQ multiplex PCR. This table has 97,000 or so clones, approximately 88% appearing once. Sequenced here: peripheral blood, sampled on day 0 of AZD1222 vaccination. The receptors derive from an adult in good health.

The chain employs TRBV27 and TRBJ1-5, with D tentatively TRBD1 (5 bases). Germline V CDR1 and CDR2: MNHEY, SMNVEV (reference sequence). The length of the CDR3 is 14 residues. V was pared by 9 bases and J by 2 bases, with 14 bases between. CDR3 protein: CASGGVYGNQPQHF. CDR3 bases: TGTGCCAGTGGGGGGGTGTACGGCAATCAGCCCCAGCATTTT.

The chain recombines TRBV11-3 with TRBJ2-7, with 8 bases identical to TRBD2. The CDR3 sequence is 15 residues long. V lost 1 base and J lost 3; bases outside the gene matches: 5. CDR1 SGHNT and CDR2 YENEEA come from the germline V gene. The DNA for the CDR3 is TGTGCCAGCAGCTTAGCCCCGGGAGGGTTCTACGAGCAGTACGTC. The encoded protein is CASSLAPGGFYEQYV.

The genes are TRBV30 and TRBJ1-5; D unclear. Germline loops: CDR1 GTSNPN, CDR2 SVGIG (reference sequence). V lost 1 base and J lost 6, with 10 bases in between. This CDR3 spans 13 amino acids. In DNA form, the CDR3 reads TGTGCCTGGAGTGCGGCAGGCGGTCAGCCCCAGCATTTT. As protein: CAWSAAGGQPQHF. Using reference TRBV30 and TRBJ1-5 for the parts outside the CDR3, the full variable domain is SQTIHQWPATLVQPVGSPLSLECTVEGTSNPNLYWYRQAAGRGLQLLFYSVGIGQISSEVPQNLSASRPQDRQFILSSKKLLLSDSGFYLCAWSAAGGQPQHFGDGTRLSIL.

This clone was seen a few times. The chain links TRBV5-1 to TRBJ2-2; 10 positions match TRBD2. V lost 4 bases, J lost 6 bases, and 9 bases stayed unmatched. CDR3 length: 16 amino acids. Per germline, CDR1 SGHRS and CDR2 YFSETQ. The CDR3 DNA reads TGCGCCAGCAGCCCCGGTGGTAGCGGGGGGCCCGGGGAGCTGTTTTTT. This codes for CASSPGGSGGPGELFF.

The chain has TRBV4-1 and TRBJ1-5, with D hard to call. This CDR3 has 13 residues. Germline V gives CDR1 MGHRA, CDR2 YSYEKL. V was clipped by 3 bases and J by 6 bases, with 9 bases between them. CDR3 nucleotide sequence: TGCGCCAGCAGCCAGAGGACCGGTCAGCCCCAGCATTTT. Translation: CASSQRTGQPQHF.

The DNA of the CDR3 is TGTGCCAGCAGCTCGGCCCGGGACACTAACTATGGCTACACCTTC. Translation: CASSSARDTNYGYTF. The chain joins TRBV5-4 to TRBJ1-2; tentatively, D is TRBD1 (6 bases). V was cut by 3 bases and J by 0 bases, with 12 bases left in between. This CDR3 comprises 15 residues. In germline, CDR1 is SGHNT, CDR2 YYREEE (reference sequence).

The chain combines TRBV7-2 with TRBJ1-1, with TRBD1 as a possible D gene (6 bases). The germline gives CDR1 SGHTA, CDR2 FQGNSA. The CDR3 spans 15 residues. Trimming took off 4 bases at V and 4 bases at J, with 16 bases between the two ends. The CDR3 loop reads CASSSQGRRATEAFF. CDR3 nucleotides: TGTGCCAGCAGCTCGCAGGGGCGCAGGGCCACTGAAGCTTTCTTT.

The chain links TRBV18 to TRBJ1-2, with D possibly matching TRBD1 (6 bases). The CDR3 is made up of 13 amino acids. Germline CDR1 and CDR2: KGHSH and LQKENI. Trimming left V 2 bases short and J 6 bases short, with 10 bases between. Here the CDR3 DNA reads TGTGCCAGCTCACCAAGTTACAGGGATGGCTACACCTTC. Its protein is CASSPSYRDGYTF. The variable domain in full, completed from reference TRBV18 and TRBJ1-2, reads NAGVMQNPRHLVRRRGQEARLRCSPMKGHSHVYWYRQLPEEGLKFMVYLQKENIIDESGMPKERFSAEFPKEGPSILRIQQVVRGDSAAYFCASSPSYRDGYTFGSGTRLTVV.

The gene calls are TRBV24-1 and TRBJ2-3, with D unclear. The V end was cut by 6 bases, the J end by 0 bases, with 9 bases between. CDR3 length: 14 residues. Germline V gives CDR1 KGHDR, CDR2 SFDVKD. The CDR3 spells CATSSPVSTDTQYF. The DNA of the CDR3 is TGTGCCACCAGTTCGCCAGTCAGCACAGATACGCAGTATTTT.

This rearrangement joins TRBV10-2 to TRBJ1-1; D ambiguous. The CDR3 covers 13 residues. The V end lost 4 bases, the J end lost 5 bases, and 11 bases lay between the germline ends. The germline gives CDR1 WSHSY, CDR2 SAAADI. Here the CDR3 DNA reads TGCGCCAGCAGTGTTAGGGCGCGGACTGAAGCTTTCTTT. Amino acid sequence: CASSVRARTEAFF.

V is TRBV19 and J is TRBJ1-1; TRBD1 might be the D (6 bases). The CDR3 runs to 13 residues. CDR1 and CDR2 (germline): LNHDA, SQIVND (reference sequence). With 3 bases removed from V and 6 bases from J, the gap between germline ends came to 11 bases. CDR3 in DNA: TGTGCCAGTAGTATCGGAGGGGGTGCTGAAGCTTTCTTT. Encoded protein: CASSIGGGAEAFF.

The gene calls are TRBV19 and TRBJ1-5; D call uncertain. Trimming removed 9 bases from V and 0 bases from J, with 12 bases in between. The germline V gene has CDR1 LNHDA and CDR2 SQIVND (reference sequence). CDR3 length equals 14 residues. The CDR3 DNA sequence: TGTGCCAGCCGCGCCAGGATTAGCAATCAGCCCCAGCATTTT. Translation gives CASRARISNQPQHF.

The rearrangement uses TRBV6-5 and TRBJ2-2, with TRBD1 identical over 10 bases. Germline loops: CDR1 MNHEY, CDR2 SVGAGI. The ends lost 4 bases at V and 3 bases at J; junction bases unmatched: 5. The CDR3 has 16 residues. CDR3 sequence (DNA): TGTGCCAGCAGTTGGGACAGGGGCGCCGACACCGGGGAGCTGTTTTTT. This gives the protein CASSWDRGADTGELFF.

The chain carries TRBV6-5 and TRBJ2-7; TRBD2 agrees at 10 bases. V trimming: 11 bases; J trimming: 8 bases; junction bases outside the gene matches: 12. Germline CDR1 MNHEY, CDR2 SVGAGI. The CDR3 has 13 residues. This CDR3 is CASKAGGLPKQYV. The CDR3 bases are TGTGCCTCAAAAGCGGGGGGGCTACCCAAGCAGTACGTC.

In its sample, this clone was seen many times. This sequence joins TRBV19 and TRBJ1-3; 12 nucleotides match TRBD1. CDR1 is LNHDA, CDR2 SQIVND, per germline (reference sequence). V lost 5 bases, J lost 0 bases, and 5 bases stayed unmatched. The CDR3 loop spans 17 amino acids. The CDR3 region is CASSPGQGAPSGNTIYF. DNA of the CDR3: TGTGCCAGTAGTCCGGGACAGGGGGCGCCCTCTGGAAACACCATATATTTT.

The rearrangement links TRBV5-4 to TRBJ2-2, with TRBD2 identical over 15 bases. J lost 4 bases, V lost 0 bases, and 4 bases had no gene match. This CDR3 region has 18 residues. The germline gives CDR1 SGHNT, CDR2 YYREEE (reference sequence). In nucleotides, the CDR3 is TGTGCCAGCAGCTTGGGGACTAGCGGGGGGGCGACCACCGGGGAGCTGTTTTTT. This encodes CASSLGTSGGATTGELFF. The variable domain in full, with the rest retrieved from reference TRBV5-4 and TRBJ2-2, is ETGVTQSPTHLIKTRGQQVTLRCSSQSGHNTVSWYQQALGQGPQFIFQYYREEENGRGNFPPRFSGLQFPNYSSELNVNALELDDSALYLCASSLGTSGGATTGELFFGEGSRLTVL.

CDR3 DNA: TGTGCCAGCAGGTCATCTAGCACAGATACGCAGTATTTT. Amino acid sequence: CASRSSSTDTQYF. The chain links TRBV14 to TRBJ2-3, with D unclear. Germline V gives CDR1 SGHDN, CDR2 FVKESK. The CDR3 is made up of 13 amino acids. V lost 6 bases and J 0 bases, leaving 7 bases between the germline ends.

The gene calls are TRBV3-1 (or the pseudogene TRBV3-2) and TRBJ1-6; D is perhaps TRBD1 (5 bases). There are 15 residues in the CDR3. V was pared by 0 bases and J by 7 bases, with 10 bases between. Germline V gene lookup returns CDR1 LGHDT and CDR2 YNNKEL (reference sequence). CDR3 residues: CASSQERGVNSPLHF. CDR3 coding DNA: TGTGCCAGCAGCCAAGAGAGGGGCGTAAATTCACCCCTCCACTTT.

This chain connects TRBV5-6 to TRBJ2-2; D not certain. Germline V CDR1 and CDR2: SGHDT, YYEEEE. This CDR3 has 15 amino acids. V was pared by 0 bases and J by 6 bases, with 12 bases between. The CDR3 reads CASSLGNTLSGELFF. CDR3 sequence (DNA): TGTGCCAGCAGCTTGGGGAATACCTTGTCCGGGGAGCTGTTTTTT.

V usage is TRBV19 and J usage is TRBJ1-2; 9 bases fit TRBD1. The V segment lost 5 bases and the J segment 4 bases; nucleotides outside the gene matches: 5. There are 14 residues in the CDR3. Germline values: CDR1 LNHDA, CDR2 SQIVND (reference sequence). DNA of the CDR3: TGTGCCAGTAGTGCCCGGACAGGGGCCTATGGCTACACCTTC. Protein: CASSARTGAYGYTF.

In nucleotides, the CDR3 is TGTGCCAGCAGCTTGCAGGGTGACCAGCCCCAGCATTTT. Translation: CASSLQGDQPQHF. The chain employs TRBV7-2 and TRBJ1-5, with D possibly matching TRBD1 (5 bases). The CDR3 has 13 residues. V gave up 3 bases and J gave up 7 bases, with 10 bases separating them. In germline, CDR1 is SGHTA, CDR2 FQGNSA.

This rearrangement joins TRBV7-8 to TRBJ2-1; 11 nucleotides align to TRBD2. With V trimmed by 7 bases and J by 10 bases, 12 bases remained unmatched. The CDR3 has 15 residues. The germline V gene has CDR1 SGHVS and CDR2 FQNEAQ. CDR3 coding DNA: TGTGCCAGCACCCGGGGGACTAGCGGTTATGGGGAGCAGTTCTTC. The encoded protein is CASTRGTSGYGEQFF.

CDR3 sequence: CASSSSTGNYGYTF. The DNA for the CDR3 is TGTGCCAGCAGTTCCTCGACGGGGAACTATGGCTACACCTTC. V gene TRBV27 combines with J gene TRBJ1-2, with D unclear. The V gene lost 4 bases and the J gene lost 2 bases, with 11 bases spanning the gap. In germline, CDR1 is MNHEY, CDR2 SMNVEV (reference sequence). This CDR3 region has 14 residues.

The chain employs TRBV7-2 and TRBJ1-2; no reliable D call. Germline CDR1 and CDR2: SGHTA and FQGNSA. V shed 6 bases and J shed 6 bases, with 14 bases lying between them. This CDR3 is 13 amino acids long. In DNA form, the CDR3 reads TGTGCCAGCAGTTCTTATACAGATAATGGCTACACCTTC. Translated, it gives CASSSYTDNGYTF.

The rearrangement links TRBV6-1 to TRBJ1-2; a weak D match, TRBD1 (6 bases). This CDR3 spans 13 amino acids. V was cut by 5 bases and J by 4 bases, with 11 bases left in between. Germline-derived CDR1 and CDR2 are MNHNS and SASEGT. CDR3 protein: CASSSGTTYGYTF. The CDR3 DNA follows: TGTGCCAGCAGTTCAGGGACAACCTATGGCTACACCTTC.

This clone was detected once. This chain joins TRBV12-3 or TRBV12-4 and TRBJ1-2; D remains unclear. There are 10 residues in the CDR3. Trimming left V 5 bases short and J 2 bases short, with 0 bases between. The DNA of the CDR3 is TGTGCCAGCAGTAACTATGGCTACACCTTC. Protein: CASSNYGYTF.